This T cell receptor (beta chain) came from a study of naive and memory T cell subsets. Study-wide findings and caveats: Naive repertoires, especially CD8, held a few larger clonotypes, possibly memory cells re-expressing CD45RA. From naive to CM, EM and EMRA, diversity decreased and Gini increased.

The CDR3 loop spans 15 amino acids. V lost 4 bases, J lost 6 bases, and 7 bases stayed unmatched. In the case of this clonotype: As yet, its antigen is unknown.

An equimolar mix of two oligonucleotides served as the beta constant-region primer for TRBC1 and TRBC2. Four rounds of PCR amplified the ligated cDNA using nested alpha and beta constant-region primers plus SP2. One entry per CDR3 protein results from TCRdb running MiXCR on the UMI-ligation and nested PCR reads. Found here are roughly 150,000 distinct CDR3 sequences, about 20% of them singletons; the top ten hold about 0.6%. The sequence was obtained from a human donor in good health. The sample consisted of naive CD8+ T cells from blood. This chain joins TRBV12-3 or TRBV12-4 and TRBJ2-1; 9 bases agree with TRBD2. CDR3 sequence (DNA): TGTGCCAGCAGTTACATAGCGGGAGTCCCCAATGAGCAGTTCTTC. Translating it yields CASSYIAGVPNEQFF.